This TCR beta chain was profiled in a study of OX40 agonist ivuxolimab in advanced cancers. Measured with immunoSEQ multiplex PCR; TCRdb has only the in-frame clones, and not every one. The table lists 90,000 or so clones, more than 85% of them singletons, with more than 0.95% in the top ten. Deletions cut 5 bases from V and 3 bases from J, with 13 bases between. The CDR3 runs 14 residues. Germline CDR1 MNHEY, CDR2 SVGAGI. Excluded were patients having autoimmune disease history or systemic immunosuppression. This specimen was CD4+ or CD8+ T cells sorted from blood, taken in a trial of the OX40 agonist ivuxolimab. The sequence was obtained from an adult with an advanced solid tumor such as melanoma, head and neck, liver or kidney cancer. The genes are TRBV6-5 and TRBJ1-2; D possibly corresponds to TRBD1 (5 bases). CDR3 loop: CASSRGKGYYGYTF. CDR3 DNA: TGTGCCAGCAGTAGGGGAAAAGGGTACTATGGCTACACCTTC.